Below are 29 T cell receptor beta chains sequenced from a single sample in a study of metastatic and nonmetastatic thyroid tumors. Nobody among the patients had been given any treatment before thyroid surgery. TCRdb called clones again from the PCR reads with MiXCR. The sample has about 35,000 clones, 25% to 35% seen once. Sequenced: blood. Every receptor here comes from a female donor with papillary thyroid cancer or a benign thyroid nodule (not recorded which). Some clones in this sample may be carry-over from other donors' samples.

This clone was counted at least ten times. In nucleotides, the CDR3 is TGTGCCACCAGTGATCCGATTTTTGGAGGAGGCCATGAGCAGTTCTTC. Its protein is CATSDPIFGGGHEQFF. The V and J genes are TRBV24-1 and TRBJ2-1, with a possible D match to TRBD2 (5 bases). This CDR3 region has 16 residues. The V and J ends lost 3 bases and 8 bases respectively, with 19 bases between them. Looked up from germline, CDR1 is KGHDR and CDR2 is SFDVKD.

This sequence joins TRBV11-3 and TRBJ1-2, with D unclear. This CDR3 is built from 12 residues. CDR1 and CDR2 from the germline V gene are SGHNT and YENEEA. V was clipped by 5 bases and J by 8 bases, with 12 bases between them. The CDR3 loop is CASSLNTGGYTF. The CDR3 DNA reads TGTGCCAGCAGCCTGAACACGGGGGGCTACACCTTC.

With respect to this clone: Being one base from a much bigger clone, this may be a read error. Other DNA sequences of this sample code for an identical CDR3. V usage is TRBV14 and J usage is TRBJ2-5; D is uncertain. Germline CDR1 is SGHDN and CDR2 is FVKESK. The CDR3 sequence is 15 residues long. CDR3 amino acids: CASSQDFYYQETQYF. The CDR3, as DNA: TGTGCCAGCAGCCAAGATTTTTACTACCAGGAGACCCAGTACTTC.

This clone came up many times. The CDR3 is CASSPQLGDNTEAFF. In nucleotides, the CDR3 is TGTGCCAGCTCACCACAGCTGGGGGATAACACTGAAGCTTTCTTT. This chain connects TRBV18 to TRBJ1-1; possibly TRBD1 for D (5 bases). V was pared by 1 base and J by 2 bases, with 11 bases between. Per the germline V gene, CDR1 is KGHSH and CDR2 is LQKENI. CDR3 length: 15 residues.

Note on this clone: An end of the junction differs from the germline gene, which may be a read error. The genes are TRBV9 and TRBJ2-7, with 7 bases fitting TRBD1. This CDR3 is 15 amino acids long. CDR1 and CDR2 from the germline V gene are SGDLS and YYNGEE. The CDR3 DNA is TGTTCCAGCAGCCCAACCCCCCGGGACAGCTACGAGCAGTACTTC. It specifies CSSSPTPRDSYEQYF.

By its share, this clone is medium-sized. The CDR3 reads CSASMGGSSYEQYF. CDR3 DNA sequence: TGCAGTGCTAGCATGGGGGGGAGCTCCTACGAGCAGTACTTC. V usage is TRBV20-1 and J usage is TRBJ2-7; 7 bases match TRBD2. J gave up 0 bases and V 3 bases, and 5 bases lay outside the gene matches. The CDR3 consists of 14 residues. Germline V CDR1 and CDR2: DFQATT, SNEGSKA (reference sequence).

Ten or more counts support this clone. The CDR3 DNA follows: TGTGCCAGCACTGTGGGGGGAGGGCCTAGCAATGAGCAGTTCTTC. Translation: CASTVGGGPSNEQFF. The chain joins TRBV12-3 or TRBV12-4 to TRBJ2-1; 7 bases fit TRBD2. The length of the CDR3 is 15 residues. V dropped 7 bases and J dropped 6; count of bases not matched to a gene: 12.

This clone is labeled as medium-sized (0.01 to 0.1%). Written as DNA, the CDR3 is TGCAGTGCCTCGAACTTTTCACCCCTCCACTTT. Translation gives CSASNFSPLHF. This sequence joins TRBV20-1 and TRBJ1-6; D is undetermined. This CDR3 contains 11 residues. CDR1 DFQATT and CDR2 SNEGSKA come from the germline V gene (reference sequence). V was shortened by 6 bases and J by 9 bases, with 9 bases between the two germline ends.

The chain couples TRBV28 to TRBJ1-2, with TRBD1 identical over 10 bases. CDR1 and CDR2 (germline): MDHEN, SYDVKM. The CDR3 totals 15 residues. V was clipped by 6 bases and J by 4 bases; unmatched bases: 8. The CDR3 reads CASRYDRGRFYGYTF. The CDR3 nucleotides are TGTGCCAGCAGGTACGACAGGGGGCGGTTCTATGGCTACACCTTC.

This clone was observed a few times. A much larger clone lies one base from this, so it may be a read error. The gene calls are TRBV7-6 and TRBJ2-3; D not resolved. Trimming removed 4 bases from V and 4 bases from J, with 6 bases in between. The CDR3 sequence is 12 residues long. Germline values: CDR1 SGHVS, CDR2 FNYEAQ. This chain's CDR3 is CASSWAPDTQYF. CDR3 bases: TGTGCCAGCAGCTGGGCCCCAGATACGCAGTATTTT.

In regard to this clone: Because the CDR3 is missing its conserved closing phenylalanine or tryptophan, this is likely a read error. This chain joins TRBV20-1 and TRBJ1-1, with unresolved D. The CDR3 covers 10 residues. V lost 8 bases and J lost 6, with 10 bases in between. From germline, CDR1 is DFQATT and CDR2 SNEGSKA (reference sequence). The CDR3 coding sequence is TGCAGTTCCATCCCCCCTGAAGCTTTCCTT. This encodes CSSIPPEAFL.

This clone was seen once. The rearrangement joins TRBV7-3 to TRBJ2-1, with 8 bases lining up with TRBD1. This CDR3 spans 13 amino acids. The junction had 13 bases not matched to a gene; V was cut back by 6 bases and J by 15 bases. Germline V gene sequence: CDR1 SGHTA, CDR2 FQGTGA. CDR3 region: CASRTQGDVPPFF. CDR3 bases: TGTGCCAGCAGAACACAGGGGGACGTCCCGCCGTTCTTC.

To note about this clone: A junction boundary mismatches the germline segment, possibly from a read error. J is TRBJ2-3 and V is TRBV5-1, with 9 positions matching TRBD2. The CDR3 has 17 amino acids. Germline CDR1 is SGHRS and CDR2 is YFSETQ. In DNA form, the CDR3 reads TGCGCCGGCAGCTCAGTCGGACTAGCGTATCTCACAGATACGCAGTATTTT. This sequence encodes CAGSSVGLAYLTDTQYF.

This chain links TRBV11-2 with TRBJ2-7; TRBD1 is a possible D gene (6 bases). V was cut by 5 bases and J by 7 bases, with 12 bases left in between. The CDR3 has 12 residues. Germline CDR1 SGHAT, CDR2 FQNNGV. The CDR3 reads CASSATGWEQYF. In nucleotides, the CDR3 is TGTGCCAGCAGCGCAACAGGGTGGGAGCAGTACTTC.

This clone was seen a single time. The chain carries TRBV11-2 and TRBJ2-1; perhaps TRBD2 as D (6 bases). Germline V gene lookup returns CDR1 SGHAT and CDR2 FQNNGV. CDR3 length: 17 amino acids. V lost 5 bases to trimming and J lost 0 bases, with 17 bases between them. CDR3 residues: CASSPRTTLSSYNEQFF. The CDR3 bases are TGTGCCAGCAGCCCCAGGACTACCTTGAGCTCCTACAATGAGCAGTTCTTC.

On this clone itself: Other DNA sequences in this specimen translate into the identical CDR3. The chain carries TRBV29-1 and TRBJ2-7, with D tentatively TRBD1 (5 bases). This CDR3 region has 13 residues. The V end lost 6 bases, the J end lost 4 bases, and 16 bases lay between the germline ends. Germline values: CDR1 SQVTM, CDR2 ANQGSEA. The CDR3 here is CSVEKGAGYEQYF. The DNA of the CDR3 is TGCAGCGTCGAAAAAGGGGCAGGATACGAGCAGTACTTC.

The table lists this clone with many counts. A much bigger clone sits one base away, suggesting this may be a read error. This CDR3 is also generated by other DNA sequences in the sample. This rearrangement joins TRBV20-1 to TRBJ2-2; D perhaps matches TRBD1 (5 bases). The CDR3 is 14 residues long. Germline CDR1 and CDR2: DFQATT and SNEGSKA (reference sequence). CDR3 loop: CSAEDDSNTRELFF. The CDR3 bases are TGCAGTGCTGAAGATGACAGTAACACCCGGGAGCTGTTTTTT.

The rearrangement links TRBV5-1 to TRBJ1-2; D gene unclear. Trimming cost V 2 bases and J 2 bases, with 10 bases left between them. The CDR3 is 14 residues long. CDR1 is SGHRS and CDR2 is YFSETQ in the germline V gene. The CDR3 sequence is CASSFRTGNYGYTF. The DNA for the CDR3 is TGCGCCAGCAGCTTCCGGACGGGGAACTATGGCTACACCTTC.

V and J are TRBV28 and TRBJ2-1, with D possibly TRBD1 on 6 matching bases. The CDR3 runs 15 residues. Germline V gene lookup returns CDR1 MDHEN and CDR2 SYDVKM. Trimming stripped 4 bases from V and 4 bases from J, with 14 bases between. This chain's CDR3 is CASSSPVQGYNEQFF. The CDR3 DNA reads as TGTGCCAGCAGTTCTCCGGTACAGGGTTACAATGAGCAGTTCTTC.

This clone was seen repeatedly, ten times or more. The rearrangement joins TRBV5-6 to TRBJ1-6; D call uncertain. The length of the CDR3 is 13 residues. Between the trimmed V and J ends, which lost 2 bases and 10 bases, there was a span of 10 bases. Germline lookup yields CDR1 SGHDT and CDR2 YYEEEE. The CDR3 DNA reads as TGTGCCAGCAGCTTCGGGGTTAAGTCACCCCTCCACTTT. The encoded protein is CASSFGVKSPLHF.

This chain connects TRBV27 to TRBJ2-1; D may correspond to TRBD1 or TRBD2 (5 bases each). Trimming shortened V by 2 bases and J by 0 bases, and 8 bases separated the two germline ends. The CDR3 is made up of 15 amino acids. CDR1 and CDR2 (germline): MNHEY, SMNVEV (reference sequence). The CDR3 loop is CASSLLGPSYNEQFF. The CDR3 DNA sequence: TGTGCCAGCAGTTTACTGGGACCCTCCTACAATGAGCAGTTCTTC.

The CDR3 sequence: CASSTPIEQYF. In DNA, the CDR3 is TGTGCCAGCAGCACCCCCATCGAGCAGTACTTC. V and J are TRBV9 and TRBJ2-7; D not certain. CDR3 length equals 11 residues. V was trimmed by 4 bases and J by 6 bases, leaving 8 bases between them. The germline V gene encodes CDR1 SGDLS and CDR2 YYNGEE.

This clone was recorded at least ten times. CDR3 coding DNA: TGTGCCAGCAGCGTAGGACTCCAAGAGACCCAGTACTTC. It yields the protein CASSVGLQETQYF. J is TRBJ2-5 and V is TRBV9; no clear D. The CDR3 has 13 residues. Germline V gives CDR1 SGDLS, CDR2 YYNGEE. The V end was cut by 0 bases, the J end by 1 base, with 4 bases between.

This chain joins TRBV5-1 and TRBJ2-7, with D perhaps TRBD1 (6 bases). The V and J ends lost 1 base and 5 bases respectively, with 16 bases between them. The CDR3 totals 15 residues. Germline CDR1 is SGHRS and CDR2 is YFSETQ. The CDR3, as DNA: TGCGCCAGCAGCTTGTTTGCGGTTGAGGGGGACGAGCAGTACTTC. Its translation is CASSLFAVEGDEQYF.

Regarding this clone: One junction end disagrees with the germline gene, perhaps due to a read error. The CDR3 here is CVSSYTGATEAFF. The CDR3, as DNA: TGTGTCAGCAGTTACACAGGTGCAACTGAAGCTTTCTTT. This chain joins TRBV27 and TRBJ1-1; TRBD1 is a possible D gene (5 bases). Germline CDR1 MNHEY, CDR2 SMNVEV (reference sequence). CDR3 length: 13 residues.

This clone has only one observation. At one of its ends the junction is not consistent with the germline gene, which may arise from a read error. This chain connects TRBV19 to TRBJ2-2, with D possibly matching TRBD2 (5 bases). The germline CDR1 and CDR2 sequences are LNHDA and SQIVND (reference sequence). CDR3 size: 18 residues. The CDR3 coding sequence is TGTGCCAGTACCCCACCCAAGGGTTATGCCTCAAAAACCGGGGATCTGTTTTTT. It encodes CASTPPKGYASKTGDLFF.

This rearrangement joins TRBV6-1 to TRBJ1-1; 7 nucleotides match TRBD1. Germline V CDR1 and CDR2: MNHNS, SASEGT. V was pared by 8 bases and J by 12 bases, with 9 bases of the junction left unmatched. The length of the CDR3 is 11 residues. Here the CDR3 DNA reads TGTGCCAGCCTCGACAGGGCAAGTTCTTTCTTT. Its translation is CASLDRASSFF.

Concerning this clone itself: One end of the junction fails to match germline, which may point to a read error. The chain employs TRBV4-1 and TRBJ2-2, with 9 bases matching TRBD1. Looked up from germline, CDR1 is MGHRA and CDR2 is YSYEKL. The CDR3 loop spans 18 amino acids. CDR3 DNA sequence: TGCGCCAGCTGCCCAGACAGGGGGTGGGAATCGAACCCCGGGGAGCTGTTTTTT. The encoded protein is CASCPDRGWESNPGELFF.

As for this clone: A read error may account for a junction end that differs from germline. The chain is built from TRBV7-2 and TRBJ2-1; D gene ambiguous. CDR3 size: 10 residues. Per germline, CDR1 SGHTA and CDR2 FQGNSA. As DNA, the CDR3 is TGTGCCTCCAGTGCCAATGAGCTGTTCTTC. Amino acids: CASSANELFF.